Following are 9 T cell receptor beta chains from one sample sequenced in a study of T cell clones after liver transplantation. Only in-frame clones appear in the TCRdb table, and some are missing; sequencing was by immunoSEQ multiplex PCR. Among fewer than 110,000 clones listed, about 86% were seen once. The sequences come from CD4+ T cells from blood, collected approximately 50 months after liver transplant. These receptors all come from a human patient who received a liver transplant. Part of the T cell pool may stem from the graft donor.

This rearrangement joins TRBV27 to TRBJ1-1; a possible D gene is TRBD1 (6 bases). CDR3 length equals 16 residues. Trimming took 5 bases from V and 0 from J, leaving 16 bases between them. CDR1 is MNHEY, CDR2 SMNVEV, per germline (reference sequence). The CDR3 region has the DNA TGTGCCAGCAGTCCGTGGACAGTTTTTATGAACACTGAAGCTTTCTTT. It translates to CASSPWTVFMNTEAFF.

The genes are TRBV7-9 and TRBJ2-2; no clear D gene. CDR3 length equals 12 residues. CDR1 is SEHNR, CDR2 FQNEAQ, per germline (reference sequence). The ends were cut back, 5 bases at V and 6 bases at J, with 7 bases in the middle. The CDR3 loop reads CASSLEAGELFF. In DNA form, the CDR3 reads TGTGCCAGCAGCCTAGAGGCCGGGGAGCTGTTTTTT.

The genes are TRBV15 and TRBJ2-4; tentative D call: TRBD1 (6 bases). The CDR3 covers 16 residues. Germline V CDR1 and CDR2: LNHNV, YYDKDF (reference sequence). Trimming removed 3 bases from V and 0 bases from J, with 12 bases in between. CDR3 protein: CATSSGQTVAKNIQYF. In DNA, the CDR3 is TGTGCCACCAGCAGCGGACAGACAGTAGCCAAAAACATTCAGTACTTC. The entire variable domain, with the rest obtained from reference TRBV15 and TRBJ2-4, is as follows: DAMVIQNPRYQVTQFGKPVTLSCSQTLNHNVMYWYQQKSSQAPKLLFHYYDKDFNNEADTPDNFQSRRPNTSFCFLDIRSPGLGDTAMYLCATSSGQTVAKNIQYFGAGTRLSVL.

This chain connects TRBV5-1 to TRBJ1-1, with TRBD1 matching 7 bases. The CDR3 is 17 amino acids. Germline CDR1 SGHRS, CDR2 YFSETQ. Trimming took 4 bases from V and 6 from J; bases not matched to a gene: 18. This CDR3 is CASSPALGGLGRPEAFF. The CDR3 bases are TGCGCCAGCAGCCCGGCATTAGGGGGCCTAGGTCGTCCTGAAGCTTTCTTT.

The chain employs TRBV27 and TRBJ2-5; 7 nucleotides agree with TRBD1. J gave up 7 bases and V 4 bases, and 6 bases lay outside the gene matches. CDR1 and CDR2 from the germline V gene are MNHEY and SMNVEV (reference sequence). This CDR3 comprises 13 residues. CDR3 sequence (DNA): TGTGCCAGCAGTTCACAGGGGCCGCGGACCCAGTACTTC. Translation gives CASSSQGPRTQYF.

The chain recombines TRBV5-5 with TRBJ1-2; no clear D gene. In germline, CDR1 is SGHKS, CDR2 YYEKEE (reference sequence). V dropped 0 bases and J dropped 1 base, with 13 bases sitting between them. The CDR3 runs 16 residues. CDR3: CASSLAGDQINYGYTF. The DNA of the CDR3 is TGTGCCAGCAGCTTGGCGGGAGACCAGATTAACTATGGCTACACCTTC.

The chain is built from TRBV6-1 and TRBJ2-3; D is perhaps TRBD1 (5 bases). The V gene lost 2 bases and the J gene lost 2 bases, with 11 bases spanning the gap. Germline-derived CDR1 and CDR2 are MNHNS and SASEGT. The CDR3 has 15 residues. This chain's CDR3 is CASSERQGLTDTQYF. The DNA for the CDR3 is TGTGCCAGCAGTGAACGGCAGGGTCTCACAGATACGCAGTATTTT.

The table lists this clone with a few counts. This sequence joins TRBV5-4 and TRBJ1-1; TRBD1 is a possible D gene (5 bases). In germline, CDR1 is SGHNT, CDR2 YYREEE (reference sequence). V was clipped by 0 bases and J by 0 bases, with 12 bases between them. The CDR3 is made up of 16 amino acids. This CDR3 reads CASSLAKGSMNTEAFF. Here the CDR3 DNA reads TGTGCCAGCAGCTTGGCCAAGGGGAGTATGAACACTGAAGCTTTCTTT.

The chain uses TRBV6-5 and TRBJ2-7, with no clear D. Trimming took 0 bases from V and 6 from J, leaving 15 bases between them. This CDR3 spans 15 amino acids. Looked up from germline, CDR1 is MNHEY and CDR2 is SVGAGI. CDR3 DNA sequence: TGTGCCAGCAGTTACTCAGGGAAAGGACGCCGCGAGCAGTACTTC. This translates into CASSYSGKGRREQYF.